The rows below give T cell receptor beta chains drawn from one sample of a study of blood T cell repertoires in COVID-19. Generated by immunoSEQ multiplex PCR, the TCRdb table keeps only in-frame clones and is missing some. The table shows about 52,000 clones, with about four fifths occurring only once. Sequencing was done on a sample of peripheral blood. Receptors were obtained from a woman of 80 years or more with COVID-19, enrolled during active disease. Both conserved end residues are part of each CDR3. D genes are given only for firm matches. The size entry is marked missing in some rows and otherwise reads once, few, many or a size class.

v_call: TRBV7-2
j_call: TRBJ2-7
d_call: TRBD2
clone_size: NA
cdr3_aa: CASSPGLAGTEQYF
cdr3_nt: TGTGCCAGCAGCCCAGGACTAGCGGGAACCGAGCAGTACTTC

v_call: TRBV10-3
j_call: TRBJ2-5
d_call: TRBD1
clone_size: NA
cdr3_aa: CAISDWTGVETQYF
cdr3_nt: TGTGCCATCAGTGACTGGACAGGGGTAGAGACCCAGTACTTC

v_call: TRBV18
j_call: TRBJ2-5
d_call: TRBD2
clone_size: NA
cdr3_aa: CASSPGRTSGTKETQYF
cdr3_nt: TGTGCCAGCTCACCCGGACGGACTAGCGGAACAAAAGAGACCCAGTACTTC

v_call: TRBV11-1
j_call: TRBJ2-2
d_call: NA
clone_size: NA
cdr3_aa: CASSLGGRGTGELFF
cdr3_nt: TGTGCCAGCAGCTTAGGTGGCCGGGGGACCGGGGAGCTGTTTTTT

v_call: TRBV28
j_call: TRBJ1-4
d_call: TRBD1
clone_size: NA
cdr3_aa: CASSPTGATNEKLFF
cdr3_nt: TGTGCCAGCAGCCCGACAGGGGCAACTAATGAAAAACTGTTTTTT

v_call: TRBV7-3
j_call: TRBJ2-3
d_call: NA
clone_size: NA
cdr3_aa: CASSLTFAGVGDTQYF
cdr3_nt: TGTGCCAGCAGCTTAACGTTCGCAGGGGTCGGGGATACGCAGTATTTT

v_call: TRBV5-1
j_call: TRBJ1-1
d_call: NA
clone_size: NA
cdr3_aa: CASSLALDRINPEAFF
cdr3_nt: TGCGCCAGCAGCTTGGCCTTAGACAGGATCAACCCTGAAGCTTTCTTT

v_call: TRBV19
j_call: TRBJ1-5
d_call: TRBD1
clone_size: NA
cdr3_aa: CASSIGDRGQPQHF
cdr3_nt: TGTGCCAGTAGTATCGGTGACAGGGGTCAGCCCCAGCATTTT

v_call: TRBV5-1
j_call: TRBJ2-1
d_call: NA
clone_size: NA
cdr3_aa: CASSSAGSGAQSEQFF
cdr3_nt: TGCGCCAGCAGCTCTGCCGGGTCAGGGGCCCAAAGTGAGCAGTTCTTC

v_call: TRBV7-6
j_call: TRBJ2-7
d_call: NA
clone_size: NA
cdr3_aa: CASSLSGGDSYEQYF
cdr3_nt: TGTGCCAGCAGCTTATCTGGCGGAGATTCCTACGAGCAGTACTTC

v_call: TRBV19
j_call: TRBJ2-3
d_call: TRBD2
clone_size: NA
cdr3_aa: CASSIGTSGSFDTQYF
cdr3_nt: TGTGCCAGTAGTATAGGGACTAGCGGGAGTTTCGATACGCAGTATTTT

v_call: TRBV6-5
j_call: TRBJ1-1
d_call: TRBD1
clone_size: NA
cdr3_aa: CASTNLPGQGEAFF
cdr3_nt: TGTGCCAGCACCAACCTACCGGGACAGGGAGAAGCTTTCTTT

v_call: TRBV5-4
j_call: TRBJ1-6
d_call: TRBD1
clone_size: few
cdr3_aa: CASSADRVNNSPLHF
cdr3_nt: TGTGCCAGCAGCGCAGACAGGGTTAATAATTCACCCCTCCACTTT

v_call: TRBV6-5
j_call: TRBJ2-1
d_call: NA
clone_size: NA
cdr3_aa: CASRFGSTSINNEQFF
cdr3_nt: TGTGCCAGCCGTTTCGGGTCCACATCCATTAACAATGAGCAGTTCTTC

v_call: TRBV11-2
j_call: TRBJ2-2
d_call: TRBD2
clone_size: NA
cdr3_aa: CASSLELAANTGELFF
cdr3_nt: TGTGCCAGCAGCTTAGAACTAGCGGCTAACACCGGGGAGCTGTTTTTT

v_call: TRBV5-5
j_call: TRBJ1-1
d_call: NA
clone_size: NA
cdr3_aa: CASNTRGGTTEAFF
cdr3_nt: TGTGCCAGCAACACAAGGGGGGGGACCACTGAAGCTTTCTTT

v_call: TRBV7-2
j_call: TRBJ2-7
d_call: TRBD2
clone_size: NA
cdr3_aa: CASSLIREGYEQYF
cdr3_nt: TGTGCCAGCAGCTTAATACGGGAGGGGTACGAGCAGTACTTC

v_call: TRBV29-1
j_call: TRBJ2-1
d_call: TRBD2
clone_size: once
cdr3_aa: CSLGRASGHNEQFF
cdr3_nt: TGCAGCCTTGGGAGGGCTAGCGGACACAATGAGCAGTTCTTC

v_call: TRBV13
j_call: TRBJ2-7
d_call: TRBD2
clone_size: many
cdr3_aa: CASSLGPISGDSYEQYF
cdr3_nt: TGTGCCAGCAGCTTAGGCCCTATTAGCGGGGACTCCTACGAGCAGTACTTC

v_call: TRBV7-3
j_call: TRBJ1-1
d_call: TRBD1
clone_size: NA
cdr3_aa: CASSLQGATEAFF
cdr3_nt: TGTGCCAGCAGCTTACAGGGGGCTACTGAAGCTTTCTTT

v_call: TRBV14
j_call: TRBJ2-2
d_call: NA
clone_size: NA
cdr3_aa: CASSRATGNTGELFF
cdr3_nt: TGTGCCAGCAGCCGGGCGACAGGGAACACCGGGGAGCTGTTTTTT

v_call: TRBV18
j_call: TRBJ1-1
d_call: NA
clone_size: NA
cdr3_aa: CASSPLETGNTEAFF
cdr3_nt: TGTGCCAGCTCACCACTTGAGACAGGGAACACTGAAGCTTTCTTT

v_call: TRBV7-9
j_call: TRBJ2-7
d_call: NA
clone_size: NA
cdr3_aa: CASSLATNYEQYF
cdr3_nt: TGTGCCAGCAGCTTAGCTACAAACTACGAGCAGTACTTC

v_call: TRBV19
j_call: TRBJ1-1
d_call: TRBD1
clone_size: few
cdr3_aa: CASSSLTGSTEAFF
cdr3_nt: TGTGCCAGTAGCTCCTTGACAGGGAGCACTGAAGCTTTCTTT

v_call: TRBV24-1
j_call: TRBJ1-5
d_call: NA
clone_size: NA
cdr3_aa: CATSDSGGNQPQHF
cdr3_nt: TGTGCCACCAGTGATTCGGGAGGCAATCAGCCCCAGCATTTT

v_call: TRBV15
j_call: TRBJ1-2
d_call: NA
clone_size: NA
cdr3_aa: CATSRDTVGRGTGYTF
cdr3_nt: TGTGCCACCAGCAGAGATACCGTAGGCAGGGGAACTGGCTACACCTTC

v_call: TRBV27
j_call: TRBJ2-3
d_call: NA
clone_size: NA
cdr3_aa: CASSFVSRRYF
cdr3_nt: TGTGCCAGCAGTTTTGTCTCCCGGAGGTATTTT